The TCR beta chain described here comes from a study of multiple sclerosis patients with progressive multifocal leukoencephalopathy. Study observations and caveats: Expanded clones at PML onset predated and persisted through natalizumab therapy. In most PML patients, TRB repertoires appeared less diverse by entropy.

The repertoire was sequenced with immunoSEQ multiplex PCR; TCRdb's copy has only in-frame clones and lacks some. The table shows approximately 27,000 clones, with 85% occurring only once. Comments on this clone: Its antigen remains unidentified.

Germline assignment: CDR1 LNHDA and CDR2 SQIVND (reference sequence). This CDR3 has 16 residues. Trimming pared 6 bases from V and 4 bases from J, leaving 21 bases between. Time point here: time of PML onset. Every listed patient previously received interferon beta; all PML patients were women. At PML onset, T3 blood samples were taken. The sample here was PBMCs, taken from a patient treated with natalizumab. The chain carries TRBV19 and TRBJ1-2; D may be TRBD1 (6 bases). This receptor was obtained from a woman aged 25 to 45 with progressive multifocal leukoencephalopathy. CDR3 amino acids: CASSPPWTGTPYGYTF. DNA of the CDR3: TGTGCCAGTAGCCCACCCTGGACCGGGACACCCTATGGCTACACCTTC.